This TCR beta chain emerged from a study of esophageal squamous cell carcinoma under preoperative chemotherapy. TCRdb reprocessed the PCR reads via MiXCR and lists one record per CDR3 protein. The repertoire consists of tens of thousands of distinct CDR3 sequences, with less than 55% occurring once and the leading ten covering approximately 12%. Study-level points and caveats: Clonal contraction, more than amplification, hit abundant clones after paclitaxel-nedaplatin. After chemotherapy, TCR diversity rose significantly in peripheral T cells but not in tumor-infiltrating lymphocytes.

This clonotype has more than one count but fewer than ten. Its specificity is unknown. The time point was: before preoperative PTX-NDP chemotherapy. V lost 1 base and J 0 bases, leaving 4 bases between the germline ends. The CDR3 runs 14 residues. Germline V CDR1 and CDR2: SEHNR, FQNEAQ (reference sequence). Sample collection was performed from a patient given preoperative chemotherapy. The chain couples TRBV7-9 to TRBJ2-4; D gene ambiguous. The sequence came from a human donor with esophageal squamous cell carcinoma. The donor label of this sample is uncertain. CDR3: CASSLDGAKNIQYF. The CDR3 region has the DNA TGTGCCAGCAGCTTAGATGGAGCCAAAAACATTCAGTACTTC.